Listed below are T cell receptor beta chains from one sample, sequenced in a study of blood T cell repertoires in COVID-19. Some clones are missing from TCRdb's copy, which holds only in-frame ones; the method was immunoSEQ multiplex PCR. The repertoire has under 300,000 clones, roughly 86% of them found once; the top ten carry approximately 4%. The sample taken for sequencing was peripheral blood. Source of these receptors: a young man with active or convalescent COVID-19. Each CDR3 is given with its conserved first and last residue. D genes are given only for firm matches. Clone size is not always given. Where it is, it says once, few, many or a class for expanded clones.

j_call clone_size d_call v_call cdr3_aa cdr3_nt
TRBJ1-3 NA NA TRBV5-6 CASSLAQGARDTIYF TGTGCCAGCAGCTTGGCGCAGGGCGCTCGAGACACCATATATTTT
TRBJ1-5 NA NA TRBV5-1 CASSSDPDRNQPQHF TGCGCCAGCAGCTCCGACCCAGACAGGAATCAGCCCCAGCATTTT
TRBJ2-2 few NA TRBV19 CASSVLTGELFF TGTGCCAGTAGTGTCCTAACCGGGGAGCTGTTTTTT
TRBJ2-3 NA NA TRBV9 CASSSGVLGFTDTQYF TGTGCCAGCAGCTCCGGGGTACTAGGTTTCACAGATACGCAGTATTTT
TRBJ1-1 NA NA TRBV19 CASSRVMNTEAFF TGTGCCAGTAGCCGGGTCATGAACACTGAAGCTTTCTTT
TRBJ1-2 NA TRBD1 TRBV6-5 CASIPGGGYGYTF TGTGCCAGCATTCCAGGGGGTGGGTATGGCTACACCTTC
TRBJ1-3 NA NA TRBV9 CASSVSGDPGNTIYF TGTGCCAGCAGCGTCTCGGGGGATCCTGGAAACACCATATATTTT
TRBJ1-2 few TRBD1 TRBV19 CASRVDRAHGYTF TGTGCCAGTAGGGTGGACAGGGCCCACGGCTACACCTTC
TRBJ2-2 NA TRBD2 TRBV6-2/TRBV6-3 CASSKLLTGTSGTHTGELFF TGTGCCAGCAGTAAATTATTGACCGGGACTAGCGGGACACACACCGGGGAGCTGTTTTTT
TRBJ1-5 NA NA TRBV19 CASRGPYNQPQHF TGTGCCAGTAGGGGGCCCTACAATCAGCCCCAGCATTTT
TRBJ1-1 NA NA TRBV28 CASALRVSDTEAFF TGTGCCAGCGCTCTTCGGGTTTCCGACACTGAAGCTTTCTTT
TRBJ2-1 NA TRBD2 TRBV3-1/TRBV3-2 CASSPGLAGNEQFF TGTGCCAGCAGCCCCGGACTAGCGGGAAATGAGCAGTTCTTC
TRBJ2-2 NA NA TRBV6-5 CASRPASDNTGELFF TGTGCCAGCAGACCAGCTAGCGACAACACCGGGGAGCTGTTTTTT
TRBJ2-5 NA NA TRBV3-1/TRBV3-2 CASSHLVNSRGETQYF TGTGCCAGCAGCCATCTAGTCAACTCCCGGGGGGAGACCCAGTACTTC
TRBJ2-1 NA NA TRBV14 CASSQETSRYEQFF TGTGCCAGCAGCCAAGAGACTAGTCGGTATGAGCAGTTCTTC
TRBJ2-3 NA TRBD2 TRBV24-1 CATSDSASGGDTQYF TGTGCCACCAGTGATTCAGCTAGCGGGGGGGATACGCAGTATTTT
TRBJ2-2 NA TRBD2 TRBV9 CASTPGLAGAEELFF TGTGCCAGCACCCCCGGGCTAGCGGGGGCCGAGGAGCTGTTTTTT
TRBJ2-6 NA TRBD1 TRBV28 CASSAPGQSFSGANVLTF TGTGCCAGCAGTGCACCGGGACAGAGTTTCTCTGGGGCCAACGTCCTGACTTTC
TRBJ2-1 once NA TRBV4-3 CASSQEVSSYNEQFF TGCGCCAGCAGCCAAGAGGTGAGCTCCTACAATGAGCAGTTCTTC
TRBJ2-2 NA NA TRBV7-9 CASSPEANTGELFF TGTGCCAGCAGCCCCGAGGCCAACACCGGGGAGCTGTTTTTT
TRBJ2-1 few NA TRBV4-2 CASSESVSYNEQFF TGTGCCAGCAGCGAGTCTGTTTCCTACAATGAGCAGTTCTTC
TRBJ2-7 few NA TRBV5-5 CASSLGGLGSYEQYF TGTGCCAGCAGCTTGGGGGGCCTGGGGTCCTACGAGCAGTACTTC
TRBJ2-7 NA NA TRBV18 CASSAGQPDREQYF TGTGCCAGCTCAGCAGGACAACCCGACAGGGAGCAGTACTTC
TRBJ2-7 NA TRBD1 TRBV6-5 CASSQGDKQYF TGTGCCAGCAGTCAGGGGGACAAGCAGTACTTC
TRBJ1-2 NA TRBD1 TRBV5-6 CASGLEDNRGRSGYTF TGTGCCAGCGGTCTGGAAGACAACAGGGGAAGGAGTGGCTACACCTTC
TRBJ1-3 NA NA TRBV7-2 CASPGSDSGNTIYF TGTGCCAGCCCGGGGAGCGACTCTGGAAACACCATATATTTT